The clone carrying this T cell receptor beta chain was picked up a small number of times. Antigen specificity is unknown. This sample stems from a study of T cells in Graves' hyperthyroidism and ophthalmopathy. TCR beta CDR3 region amplification was performed from RNA transcripts. First-round RT-PCR with HTBI primers amplified the TCR CDR3 region. Via MiXCR, TCRdb re-called the multiplex PCR reads, giving one row per CDR3 protein. Altogether 560,000 or so distinct CDR3 sequences are present, about 20% being singletons, with the ten largest covering 40% to 50%. Active moderate-to-severe ophthalmopathy, Clinical Activity Score at least 3, NOSPECS at least 4, under 3 months' duration. The germline gives CDR1 DFQATT, CDR2 SNEGSKA (reference sequence). The CDR3 sequence is 15 residues long. V dropped 3 bases and J dropped 0; count of bases not matched to a gene: 7. Findings and caveats of the study: The model identified upcoming ophthalmopathy a median 6.5 months ahead of onset. Most thyroid-expanded clonotypes above 0.001 were also found in blood.

The gene calls are TRBV20-1 and TRBJ2-5; 7 nucleotides agree with TRBD1. The receptor was isolated from a man aged 40-49 years with Graves' ophthalmopathy. The sequenced sample was blood. CDR3 nucleotide sequence: TGCAGTGCTAGGACAGGGACCATTTACCAAGAGACCCAGTACTTC. Its translation: CSARTGTIYQETQYF.